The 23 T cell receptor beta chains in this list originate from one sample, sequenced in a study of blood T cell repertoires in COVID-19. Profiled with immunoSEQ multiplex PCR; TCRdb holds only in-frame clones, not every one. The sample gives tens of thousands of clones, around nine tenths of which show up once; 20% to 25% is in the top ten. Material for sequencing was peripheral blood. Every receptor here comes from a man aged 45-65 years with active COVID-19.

The DNA of the CDR3 is TGTGCCACCAGTGATCCTCTAGCGGGAGAAGGCACGCAGTATTTT. Amino acids: CATSDPLAGEGTQYF. The rearrangement links TRBV24-1 to TRBJ2-3; 10 nucleotides match TRBD2. The V and J ends lost 3 bases and 9 bases, in that order; junction bases with no gene match: 8. The CDR3 has 15 amino acids. Germline assignment: CDR1 KGHDR and CDR2 SFDVKD.

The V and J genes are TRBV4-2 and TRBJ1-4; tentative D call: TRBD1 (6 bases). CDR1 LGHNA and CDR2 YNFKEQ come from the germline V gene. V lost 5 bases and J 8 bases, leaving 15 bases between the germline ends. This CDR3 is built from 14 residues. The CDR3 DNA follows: TGTGCCAGCAGCGCTACAGGGATTCACGAAAAACTGTTTTTT. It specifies CASSATGIHEKLFF.

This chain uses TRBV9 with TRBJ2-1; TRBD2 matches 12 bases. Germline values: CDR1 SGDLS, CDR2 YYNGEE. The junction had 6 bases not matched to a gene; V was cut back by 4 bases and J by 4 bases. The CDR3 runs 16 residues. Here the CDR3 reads CASSPGLAGSYNEQFF. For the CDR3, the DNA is TGTGCCAGCAGCCCTGGACTAGCGGGGTCTTACAATGAGCAGTTCTTC.

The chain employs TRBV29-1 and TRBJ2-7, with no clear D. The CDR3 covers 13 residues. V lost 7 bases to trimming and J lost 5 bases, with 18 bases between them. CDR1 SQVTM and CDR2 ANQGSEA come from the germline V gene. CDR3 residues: CSAQRSGFDEQYF. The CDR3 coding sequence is TGCAGCGCCCAAAGGTCGGGTTTTGACGAGCAGTACTTC.

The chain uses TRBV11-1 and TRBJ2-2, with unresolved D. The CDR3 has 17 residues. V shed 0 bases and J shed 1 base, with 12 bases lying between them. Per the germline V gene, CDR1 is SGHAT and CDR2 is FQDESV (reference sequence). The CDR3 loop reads CASSLALRVRNTGELFF. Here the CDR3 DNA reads TGTGCCAGCAGCTTAGCACTGCGCGTGAGGAACACCGGGGAGCTGTTTTTT.

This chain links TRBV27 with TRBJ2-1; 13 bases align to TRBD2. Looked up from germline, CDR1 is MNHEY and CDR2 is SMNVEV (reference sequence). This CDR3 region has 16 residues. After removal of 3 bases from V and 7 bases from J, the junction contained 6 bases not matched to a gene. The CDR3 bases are TGTGCCAGCAGTTTTGGTGGACTAGCGGGAGAGAATGAGCAGTTCTTC. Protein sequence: CASSFGGLAGENEQFF.

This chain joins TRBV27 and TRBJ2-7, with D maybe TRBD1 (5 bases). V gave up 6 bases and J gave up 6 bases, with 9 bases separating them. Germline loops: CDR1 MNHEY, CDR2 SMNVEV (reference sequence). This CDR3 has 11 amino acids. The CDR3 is CASRQVSEQYF. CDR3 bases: TGTGCCAGCAGACAGGTTTCCGAGCAGTACTTC.

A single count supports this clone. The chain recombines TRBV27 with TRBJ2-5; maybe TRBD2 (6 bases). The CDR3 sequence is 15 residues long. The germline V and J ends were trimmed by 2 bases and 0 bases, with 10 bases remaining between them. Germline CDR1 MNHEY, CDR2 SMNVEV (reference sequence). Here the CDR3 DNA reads TGTGCCAGCAGTTTACAGGCGGGGCACCAAGAGACCCAGTACTTC. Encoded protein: CASSLQAGHQETQYF.

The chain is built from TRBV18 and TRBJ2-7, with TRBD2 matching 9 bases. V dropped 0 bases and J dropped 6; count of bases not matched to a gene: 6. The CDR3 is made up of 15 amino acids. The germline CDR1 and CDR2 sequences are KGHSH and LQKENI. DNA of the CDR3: TGTGCCAGCTCACCACCGATGCGGGAGGGCACCGAGCAGTACTTC. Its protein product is CASSPPMREGTEQYF.

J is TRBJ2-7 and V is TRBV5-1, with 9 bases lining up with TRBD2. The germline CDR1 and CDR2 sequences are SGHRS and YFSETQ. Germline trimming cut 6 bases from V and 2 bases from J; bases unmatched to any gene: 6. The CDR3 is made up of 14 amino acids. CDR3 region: CASTPTSGAYEQYF. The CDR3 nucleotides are TGCGCCAGCACCCCGACTAGCGGAGCCTACGAGCAGTACTTC.

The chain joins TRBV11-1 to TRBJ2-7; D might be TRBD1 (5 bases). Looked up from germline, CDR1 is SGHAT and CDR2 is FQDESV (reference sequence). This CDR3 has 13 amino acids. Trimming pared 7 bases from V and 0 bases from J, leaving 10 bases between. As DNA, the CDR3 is TGTGCCAGCACCTCGACAGTCTCCTACGAGCAGTACTTC. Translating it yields CASTSTVSYEQYF.

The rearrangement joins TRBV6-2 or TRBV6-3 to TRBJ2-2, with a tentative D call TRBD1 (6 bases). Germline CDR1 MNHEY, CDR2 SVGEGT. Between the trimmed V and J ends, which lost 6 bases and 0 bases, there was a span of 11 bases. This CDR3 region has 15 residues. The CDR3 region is CASSSGVTNTGELFF. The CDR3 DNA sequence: TGTGCCAGCAGCTCAGGGGTCACGAACACCGGGGAGCTGTTTTTT.

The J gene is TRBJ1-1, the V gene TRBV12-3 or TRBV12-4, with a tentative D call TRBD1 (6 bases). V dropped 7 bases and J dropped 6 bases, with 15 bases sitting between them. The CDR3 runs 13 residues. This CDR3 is CASMQGRGAEAFF. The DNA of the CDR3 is TGTGCCAGCATGCAGGGGCGAGGAGCTGAAGCTTTCTTT.

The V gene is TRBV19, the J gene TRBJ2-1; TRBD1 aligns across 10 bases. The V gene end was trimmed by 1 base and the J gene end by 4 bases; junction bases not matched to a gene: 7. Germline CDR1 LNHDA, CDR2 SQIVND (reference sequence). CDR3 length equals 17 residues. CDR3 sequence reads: CASSIGQGAHDYNEQFF. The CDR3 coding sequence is TGTGCCAGTAGTATAGGACAGGGGGCACACGATTACAATGAGCAGTTCTTC. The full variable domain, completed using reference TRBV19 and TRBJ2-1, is DGGITQSPKYLFRKEGQNVTLSCEQNLNHDAMYWYRQDPGQGLRLIYYSQIVNDFQKGDIAEGYSVSREKKESFPLTVTSAQKNPTAFYLCASSIGQGAHDYNEQFFGPGTRLTVL.

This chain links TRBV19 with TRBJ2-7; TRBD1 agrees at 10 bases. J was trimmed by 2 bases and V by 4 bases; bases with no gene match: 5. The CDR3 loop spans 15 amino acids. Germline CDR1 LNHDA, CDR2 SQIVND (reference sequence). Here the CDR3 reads CASSTAGTGAYEQYF. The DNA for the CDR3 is TGTGCCAGTAGTACCGCCGGGACAGGGGCCTACGAGCAGTACTTC.

CDR3 nucleotides: TGTGCCAGCAAAAGGGGTGGCTACACCTTC. Amino acid sequence: CASKRGGYTF. This chain connects TRBV6-5 to TRBJ1-2; possibly TRBD1 for D (5 bases). There are 10 residues in the CDR3. V dropped 7 bases and J dropped 7 bases, with 7 bases sitting between them. Germline V gene lookup returns CDR1 MNHEY and CDR2 SVGAGI.

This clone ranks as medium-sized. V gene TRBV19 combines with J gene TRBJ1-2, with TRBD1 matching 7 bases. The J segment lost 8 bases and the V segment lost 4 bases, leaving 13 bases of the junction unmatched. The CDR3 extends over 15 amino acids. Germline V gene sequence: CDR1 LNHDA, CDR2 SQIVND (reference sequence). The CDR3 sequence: CASSTGQPSVPGYTF. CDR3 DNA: TGTGCCAGTAGTACGGGACAGCCCTCGGTCCCCGGCTACACCTTC.

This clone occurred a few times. DNA for the CDR3: TGTGCCAGCAGCTTAGGAGAGTACGCCCAGTACTTC. Translated: CASSLGEYAQYF. The chain is built from TRBV11-2 and TRBJ2-7; no clear D. The CDR3 is 12 residues long. V lost 1 base and J 10 bases, leaving 11 bases between the germline ends. Germline values: CDR1 SGHAT, CDR2 FQNNGV. The variable domain in full, completed from reference TRBV11-2 and TRBJ2-7, reads EAGVAQSPRYKIIEKRQSVAFWCNPISGHATLYWYQQILGQGPKLLIQFQNNGVVDDSQLPKDRFSAERLKGVDSTLKIQPAKLEDSAVYLCASSLGEYAQYFGPGTRLTVT.

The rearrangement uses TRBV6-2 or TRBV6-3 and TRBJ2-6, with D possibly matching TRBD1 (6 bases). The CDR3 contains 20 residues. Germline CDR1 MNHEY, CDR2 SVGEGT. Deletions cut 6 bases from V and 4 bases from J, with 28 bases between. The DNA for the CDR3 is TGTGCCAGCAGATACCAAGTGAACATTCCACAGGGAACCGGGGCCAACGTCCTGACTTTC. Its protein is CASRYQVNIPQGTGANVLTF.

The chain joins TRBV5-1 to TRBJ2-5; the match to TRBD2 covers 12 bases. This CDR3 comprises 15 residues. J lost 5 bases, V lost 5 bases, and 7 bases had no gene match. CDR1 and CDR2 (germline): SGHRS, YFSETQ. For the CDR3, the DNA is TGCGCCAGCAGAGCTAGCGGGAGGGCCGAGGAGACCCAGTACTTC. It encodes CASRASGRAEETQYF.

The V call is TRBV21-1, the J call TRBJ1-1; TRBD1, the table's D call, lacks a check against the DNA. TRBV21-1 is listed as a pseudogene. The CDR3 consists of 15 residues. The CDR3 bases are TGTGCCAGCAGCAAAGTCCCCGGACAGAACACTGAAGCTTTCTTT. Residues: CASSKVPGQNTEAFF.

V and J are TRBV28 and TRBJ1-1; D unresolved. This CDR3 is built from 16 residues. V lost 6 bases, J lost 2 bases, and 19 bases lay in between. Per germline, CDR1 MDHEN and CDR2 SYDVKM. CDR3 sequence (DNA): TGTGCCAGCAGCCCCGCAGTGATCGGAGGAAACACTGAAGCTTTCTTT. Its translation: CASSPAVIGGNTEAFF.

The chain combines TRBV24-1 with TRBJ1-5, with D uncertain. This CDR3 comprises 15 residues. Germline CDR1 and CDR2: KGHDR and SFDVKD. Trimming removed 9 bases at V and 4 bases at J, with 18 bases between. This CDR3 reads CATDTIGVGNQPQHF. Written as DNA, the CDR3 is TGTGCCACCGACACCATCGGGGTTGGGAATCAGCCCCAGCATTTT.